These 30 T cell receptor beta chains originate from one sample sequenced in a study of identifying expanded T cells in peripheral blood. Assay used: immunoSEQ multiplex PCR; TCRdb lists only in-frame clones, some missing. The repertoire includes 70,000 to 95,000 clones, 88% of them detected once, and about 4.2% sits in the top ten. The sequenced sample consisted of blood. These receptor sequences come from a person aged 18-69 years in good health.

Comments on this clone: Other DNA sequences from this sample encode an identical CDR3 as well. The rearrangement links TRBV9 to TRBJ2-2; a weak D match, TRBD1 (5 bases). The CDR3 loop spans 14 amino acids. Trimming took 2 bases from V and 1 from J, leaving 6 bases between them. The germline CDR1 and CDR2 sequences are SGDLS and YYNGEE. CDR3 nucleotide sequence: TGTGCCAGCAGCGTTACAGGGAACACCGGGGAGCTGTTTTTT. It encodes CASSVTGNTGELFF. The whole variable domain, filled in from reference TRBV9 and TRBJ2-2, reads DSGVTQTPKHLITATGQRVTLRCSPRSGDLSVYWYQQSLDQGLQFLIQYYNGEERAKGNILERFSAQQFPDLHSELNLSSLELGDSALYFCASSVTGNTGELFFGEGSRLTVL.

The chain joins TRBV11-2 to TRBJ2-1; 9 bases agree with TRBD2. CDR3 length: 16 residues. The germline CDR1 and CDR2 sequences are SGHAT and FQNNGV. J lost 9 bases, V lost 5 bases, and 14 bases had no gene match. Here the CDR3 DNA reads TGTGCCAGCAGCCGAAGGCGGGAGGGACTCGGGGGTGAGCAGTTCTTC. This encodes CASSRRREGLGGEQFF.

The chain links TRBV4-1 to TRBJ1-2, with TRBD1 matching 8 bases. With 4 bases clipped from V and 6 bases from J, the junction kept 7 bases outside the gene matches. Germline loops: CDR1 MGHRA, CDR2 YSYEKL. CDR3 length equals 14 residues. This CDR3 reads CASSPGTGAHGYTF. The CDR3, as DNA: TGCGCCAGCAGCCCCGGGACAGGCGCCCATGGCTACACCTTC.

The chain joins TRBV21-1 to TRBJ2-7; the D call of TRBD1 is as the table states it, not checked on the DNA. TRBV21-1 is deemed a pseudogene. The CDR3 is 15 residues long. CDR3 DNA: TGTGCCAGCAGCGCCGAGGACAGGAGCTCCTACGAGCAGTACTTC. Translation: CASSAEDRSSYEQYF.

DNA for the CDR3: TGTGCCAGCAGCCGACTAGTTTCCCCCTCTGGAAACACCATATATTTT. Its protein is CASSRLVSPSGNTIYF. This chain joins TRBV5-8 and TRBJ1-3; no clear D. This CDR3 is built from 16 residues. Trimming pared 4 bases from V and 0 bases from J, leaving 14 bases between. Germline V gene lookup returns CDR1 SGHTS and CDR2 YDEGEE. Looking up the rest from reference TRBV5-8 and TRBJ1-3 gives the full variable domain: EAGVTQSPTHLIKTRGQQATLRCSPISGHTSVYWYQQALGLGLQFLLWYDEGEERNRGNFPPRFSGRQFPNYSSELNVNALELEDSALYLCASSRLVSPSGNTIYFGEGSWLTVV.

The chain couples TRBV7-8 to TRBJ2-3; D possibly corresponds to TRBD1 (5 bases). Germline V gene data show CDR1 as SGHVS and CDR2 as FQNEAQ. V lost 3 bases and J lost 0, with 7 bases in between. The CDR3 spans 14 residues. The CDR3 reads CASSFRDSTDTQYF. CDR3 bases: TGTGCCAGCAGCTTCAGGGATAGCACAGATACGCAGTATTTT.

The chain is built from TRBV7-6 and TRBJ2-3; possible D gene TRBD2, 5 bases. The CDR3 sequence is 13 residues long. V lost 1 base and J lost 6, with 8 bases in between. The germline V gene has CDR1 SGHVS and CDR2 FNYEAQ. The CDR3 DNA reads TGTGCCAGCAGCTTAGTAGGCGGGGATACGCAGTATTTT. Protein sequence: CASSLVGGDTQYF.

CDR3 sequence (DNA): TGTGCCACCAGGGGCGTCTATGGCTACACCTTC. Translating it yields CATRGVYGYTF. The genes are TRBV6-1 and TRBJ1-2, with D possibly TRBD1 on 6 matching bases. Trimming shortened V by 10 bases and J by 4 bases, and 10 bases separated the two germline ends. The CDR3 runs to 11 residues. Per germline, CDR1 MNHNS and CDR2 SASEGT.

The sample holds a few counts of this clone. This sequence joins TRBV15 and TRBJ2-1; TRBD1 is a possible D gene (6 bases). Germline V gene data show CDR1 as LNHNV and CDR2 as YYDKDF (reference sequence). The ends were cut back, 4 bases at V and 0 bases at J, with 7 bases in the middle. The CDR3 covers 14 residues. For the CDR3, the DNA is TGTGCCACCAGCATAGGGGGCTCCTACAATGAGCAGTTCTTC. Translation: CATSIGGSYNEQFF. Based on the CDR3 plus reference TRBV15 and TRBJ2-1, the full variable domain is DAMVIQNPRYQVTQFGKPVTLSCSQTLNHNVMYWYQQKSSQAPKLLFHYYDKDFNNEADTPDNFQSRRPNTSFCFLDIRSPGLGDTAMYLCATSIGGSYNEQFFGPGTRLTVL.

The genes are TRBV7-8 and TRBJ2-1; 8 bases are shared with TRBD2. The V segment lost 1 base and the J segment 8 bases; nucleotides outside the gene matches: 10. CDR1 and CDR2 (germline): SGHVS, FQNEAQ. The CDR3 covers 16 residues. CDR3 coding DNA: TGTGCCAGCAGCTTAGTAATAACGGGGGGGGCCGATGAGCAGTTCTTC. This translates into CASSLVITGGADEQFF.

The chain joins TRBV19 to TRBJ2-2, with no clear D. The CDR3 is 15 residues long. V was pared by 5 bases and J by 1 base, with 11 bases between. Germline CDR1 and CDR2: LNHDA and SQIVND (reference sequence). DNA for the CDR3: TGTGCCAGTAGTCCATTCGGTGTGAACACCGGGGAGCTGTTTTTT. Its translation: CASSPFGVNTGELFF.

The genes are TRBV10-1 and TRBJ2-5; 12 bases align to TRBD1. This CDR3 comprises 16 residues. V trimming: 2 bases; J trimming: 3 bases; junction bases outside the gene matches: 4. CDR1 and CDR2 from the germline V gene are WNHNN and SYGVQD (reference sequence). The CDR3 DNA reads TGCGCCAGCAGTGAGACCGGGACAGGGGGCGAAGAGACCCAGTACTTC. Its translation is CASSETGTGGEETQYF.

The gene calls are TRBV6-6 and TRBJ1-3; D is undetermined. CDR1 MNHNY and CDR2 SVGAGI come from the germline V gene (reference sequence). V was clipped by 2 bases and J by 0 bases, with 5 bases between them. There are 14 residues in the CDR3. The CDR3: CASSYGPSGNTIYF. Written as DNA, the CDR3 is TGTGCCAGCAGTTACGGTCCCTCTGGAAACACCATATATTTT.

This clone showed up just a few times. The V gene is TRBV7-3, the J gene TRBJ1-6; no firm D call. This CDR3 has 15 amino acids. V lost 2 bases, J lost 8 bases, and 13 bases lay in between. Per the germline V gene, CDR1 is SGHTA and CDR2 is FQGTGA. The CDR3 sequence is CASSLLGREDSPLHF. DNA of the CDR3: TGTGCCAGCAGCTTACTCGGTAGGGAGGATTCACCCCTCCACTTT.

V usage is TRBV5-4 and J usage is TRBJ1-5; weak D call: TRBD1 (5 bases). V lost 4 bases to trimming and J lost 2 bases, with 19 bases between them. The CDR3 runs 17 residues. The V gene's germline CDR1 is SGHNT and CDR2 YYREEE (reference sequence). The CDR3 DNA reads TGTGCCAGCAGCCAATACGGCAGGGTTGGAGGCAATCAGCCCCAGCATTTT. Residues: CASSQYGRVGGNQPQHF.

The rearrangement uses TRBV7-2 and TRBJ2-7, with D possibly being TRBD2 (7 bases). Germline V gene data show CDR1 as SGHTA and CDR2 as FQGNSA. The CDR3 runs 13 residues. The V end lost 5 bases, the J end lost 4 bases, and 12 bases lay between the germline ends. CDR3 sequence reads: CASSPQGGYEQYF. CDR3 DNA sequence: TGTGCCAGCAGCCCACAGGGAGGGTACGAGCAGTACTTC.

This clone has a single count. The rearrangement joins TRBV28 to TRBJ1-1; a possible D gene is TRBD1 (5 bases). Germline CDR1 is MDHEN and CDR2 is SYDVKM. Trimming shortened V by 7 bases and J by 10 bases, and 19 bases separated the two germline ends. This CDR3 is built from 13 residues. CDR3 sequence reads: CASNPPGHSTAFF. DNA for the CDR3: TGTGCCAGCAACCCCCCTGGACATAGTACAGCTTTCTTT.

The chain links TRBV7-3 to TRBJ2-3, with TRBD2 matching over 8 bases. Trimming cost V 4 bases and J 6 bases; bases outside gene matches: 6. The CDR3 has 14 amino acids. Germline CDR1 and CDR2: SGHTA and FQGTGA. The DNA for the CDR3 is TGTGCCAGCAGCTCCTTCGGACTAGCCGATACGCAGTATTTT. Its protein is CASSSFGLADTQYF.

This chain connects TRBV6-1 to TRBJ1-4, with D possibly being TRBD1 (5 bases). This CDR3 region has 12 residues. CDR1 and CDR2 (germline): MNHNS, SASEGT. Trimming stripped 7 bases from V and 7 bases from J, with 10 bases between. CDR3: CASTGNSEKLFF. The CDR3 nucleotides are TGTGCCAGCACAGGGAACTCTGAAAAACTGTTTTTT.

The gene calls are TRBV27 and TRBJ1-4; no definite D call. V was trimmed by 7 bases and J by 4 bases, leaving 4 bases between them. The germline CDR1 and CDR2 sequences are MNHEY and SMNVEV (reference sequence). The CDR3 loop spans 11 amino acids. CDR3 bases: TGTGCCAGCATGGGTAATGAAAAACTGTTTTTT. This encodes CASMGNEKLFF. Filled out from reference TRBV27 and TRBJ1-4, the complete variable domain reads EAQVTQNPRYLITVTGKKLTVTCSQNMNHEYMSWYRQDPGLGLRQIYYSMNVEVTDKGDVPEGYKVSRKEKRNFPLILESPSPNQTSLYFCASMGNEKLFFGSGTQLSVL.

The CDR3 here is CATSSLQGAHFAEQYF. As DNA, the CDR3 is TGTGCCACCAGCAGCCTACAGGGGGCACATTTCGCCGAGCAGTACTTC. The chain carries TRBV15 and TRBJ2-7; 9 positions agree with TRBD1. This CDR3 has 16 amino acids. The V and J ends lost 3 bases and 6 bases, in that order; junction bases with no gene match: 12. Germline V gene sequence: CDR1 LNHNV, CDR2 YYDKDF (reference sequence).

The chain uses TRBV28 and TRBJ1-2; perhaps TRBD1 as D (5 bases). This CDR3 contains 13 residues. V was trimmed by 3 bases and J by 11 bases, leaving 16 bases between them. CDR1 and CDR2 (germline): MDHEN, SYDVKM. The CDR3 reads CASSFPAGIFYTF. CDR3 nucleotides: TGTGCCAGCAGTTTTCCGGCAGGGATTTTTTACACCTTC.

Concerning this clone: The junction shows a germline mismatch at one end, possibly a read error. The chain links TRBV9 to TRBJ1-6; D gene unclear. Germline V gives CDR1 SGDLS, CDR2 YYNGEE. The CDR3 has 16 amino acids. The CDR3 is CTSSVGRSSYNSPLHF. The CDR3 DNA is TGTACCAGCAGCGTAGGGCGAAGCTCCTATAATTCACCCCTCCACTTT.

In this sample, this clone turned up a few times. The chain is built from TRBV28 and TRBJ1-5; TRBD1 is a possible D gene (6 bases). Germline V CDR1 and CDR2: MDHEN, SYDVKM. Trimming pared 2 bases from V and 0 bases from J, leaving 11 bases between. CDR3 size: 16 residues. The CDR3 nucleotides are TGTGCCAGCAGTTTAGGGGACACCTATAGCAATCAGCCCCAGCATTTT. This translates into CASSLGDTYSNQPQHF.

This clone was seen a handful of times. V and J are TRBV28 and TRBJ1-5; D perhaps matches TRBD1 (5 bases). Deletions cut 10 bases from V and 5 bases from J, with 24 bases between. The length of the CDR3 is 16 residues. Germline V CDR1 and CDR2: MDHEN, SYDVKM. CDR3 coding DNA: TGTGCCACCGCCCCCAGCCAGGGTCTGGAATATCAGCCCCAGCATTTT. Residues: CATAPSQGLEYQPQHF.

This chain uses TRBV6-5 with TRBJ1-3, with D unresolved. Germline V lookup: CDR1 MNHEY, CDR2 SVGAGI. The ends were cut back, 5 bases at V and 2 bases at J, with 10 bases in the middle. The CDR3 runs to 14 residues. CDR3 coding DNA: TGTGCCAGCAGTCCCATAAGGGCTGGAAACACCATATATTTT. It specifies CASSPIRAGNTIYF.

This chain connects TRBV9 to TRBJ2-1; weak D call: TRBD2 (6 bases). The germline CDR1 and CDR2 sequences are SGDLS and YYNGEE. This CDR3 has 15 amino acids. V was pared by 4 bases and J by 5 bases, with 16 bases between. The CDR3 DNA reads TGTGCCAGCAGCCCCCGGGGAGCGGGCCACAATGAGCAGTTCTTC. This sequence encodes CASSPRGAGHNEQFF.

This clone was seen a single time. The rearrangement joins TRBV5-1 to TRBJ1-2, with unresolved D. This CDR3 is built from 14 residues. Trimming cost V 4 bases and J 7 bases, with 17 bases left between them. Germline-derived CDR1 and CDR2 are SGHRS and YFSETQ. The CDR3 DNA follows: TGCGCCAGCAGCCCCGCAAGTGGGCCTTCTGGCTACACCTTC. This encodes CASSPASGPSGYTF.

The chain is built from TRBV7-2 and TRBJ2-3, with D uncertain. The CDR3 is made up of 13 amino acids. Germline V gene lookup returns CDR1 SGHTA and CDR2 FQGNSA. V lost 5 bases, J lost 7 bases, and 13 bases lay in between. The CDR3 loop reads CASSDRVGNTQYF. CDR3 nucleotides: TGTGCCAGCAGCGATAGGGTTGGGAATACGCAGTATTTT.

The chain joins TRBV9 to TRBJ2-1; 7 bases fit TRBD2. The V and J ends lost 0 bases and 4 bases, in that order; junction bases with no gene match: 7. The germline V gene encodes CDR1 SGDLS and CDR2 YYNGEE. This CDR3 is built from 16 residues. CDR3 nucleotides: TGTGCCAGCAGCGTAGGGGCGGGAGTCGGTTACAATGAGCAGTTCTTC. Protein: CASSVGAGVGYNEQFF.